These 30 T cell receptor beta chains originate from one sample sequenced in a study of blood T cells in healthy people across ages. Through a sample-barcoded 5' primer and a J-beta primer mix, a second PCR was run for roughly 7 to 12 cycles. TCRdb called the 5' RACE reads again in MiXCR, with one record for every CDR3 protein. This table holds about a million distinct CDR3 sequences, around 54% found once. Sequencing was done on a sample of blood. These receptor sequences come from a woman in her sixties or seventies in good health.

On this clonotype: Mismatch with germline at one junction end may stem from a read error. The V gene is TRBV7-2, the J gene TRBJ2-3; D gene ambiguous. Per the germline V gene, CDR1 is SGHTA and CDR2 is FQGNSA. This CDR3 spans 13 amino acids. CDR3 protein: CVSSPFQTDTQYF. The CDR3 region has the DNA TGTGTCAGCAGCCCTTTCCAAACAGATACGCAGTATTTT.

This clonotype was found once. The chain employs TRBV7-9 and TRBJ2-6; possible D gene TRBD1, 6 bases. This CDR3 region has 17 residues. CDR1 and CDR2 from the germline V gene are SEHNR and FQNEAQ (reference sequence). V was clipped by 1 base and J by 0 bases, with 10 bases between them. The CDR3 sequence: CASSLGTVGSGANVLTF. Here the CDR3 DNA reads TGTGCCAGCAGCTTAGGGACAGTGGGCTCTGGGGCCAACGTCCTGACTTTC.

This clonotype came up a few times. The chain couples TRBV12-3 or TRBV12-4 to TRBJ2-1; 8 bases align to TRBD1. The V gene end was trimmed by 7 bases and the J gene end by 6 bases; junction bases not matched to a gene: 5. The CDR3 spans 13 residues. CDR3 protein: CASTLGQANEQFF. In nucleotides, the CDR3 is TGTGCCAGCACCTTGGGACAGGCCAATGAGCAGTTCTTC.

This chain uses TRBV7-9 with TRBJ2-7; D is undetermined. This CDR3 region has 13 residues. The V gene's germline CDR1 is SEHNR and CDR2 FQNEAQ (reference sequence). Trimming left V 5 bases short and J 0 bases short, with 8 bases between. The chain's CDR3 is CASSIITSYEQYF. CDR3 bases: TGTGCCAGCAGCATCATTACCTCCTACGAGCAGTACTTC.

There are a few counts of this clonotype. This chain joins TRBV6-2 or TRBV6-3 and TRBJ2-1; 11 bases fit TRBD1. This CDR3 contains 14 residues. The germline CDR1 and CDR2 sequences are MNHEY and SVGEGT. V was pared by 7 bases and J by 6 bases, with 5 bases of the junction left unmatched. CDR3 sequence (DNA): TGTGCCAGCATTCGGACAGGGGGCGGCAATGAGCAGTTCTTC. Translating gives CASIRTGGGNEQFF.

This chain links TRBV4-3 with TRBJ2-1; maybe TRBD2 (5 bases). Germline V gene sequence: CDR1 LGHNA, CDR2 YSLEER. With 5 bases removed from V and 8 bases from J, the gap between germline ends came to 22 bases. The CDR3 is made up of 16 amino acids. The chain's CDR3 is CASSSQTPGPGDEQFF. The CDR3 bases are TGCGCCAGCAGCTCTCAGACCCCCGGGCCCGGGGATGAGCAGTTCTTC.

The gene calls are TRBV20-1 and TRBJ2-5; TRBD2 agrees at 10 bases. V lost 1 base, J lost 2 bases, and 4 bases stayed unmatched. Germline CDR1 and CDR2: DFQATT and SNEGSKA (reference sequence). The CDR3 is made up of 15 amino acids. Written as DNA, the CDR3 is TGCAGTGCTAGAGTCAGGACTAGCGGACAAGAGACCCAGTACTTC. It specifies CSARVRTSGQETQYF.

Remarks on this clonotype: This may be a read error: a much more frequent sequence differs by one nucleotide. The chain joins TRBV28 to TRBJ2-4; tentatively, D is TRBD2 (5 bases). The J call may be wrong; the DNA end is better matched by TRBJ2-7. In germline, CDR1 is MDHEN, CDR2 SYDVKM. The CDR3 has 14 amino acids. CDR3 DNA: TGTGCCAGCAGTGTCCAACTAGTTTTGGGCGAGCAGTACTTC. It translates to CASSVQLVLGEQYF.

This clonotype turned up a few times. The rearrangement uses TRBV10-3 and TRBJ2-5; D remains ambiguous. Germline V gives CDR1 ENHRY, CDR2 SYGVKD. V was shortened by 3 bases and J by 11 bases, with 22 bases between the two germline ends. The CDR3 loop spans 15 amino acids. CDR3 nucleotide sequence: TGTGCCATCAGTGACCCCCCCGCTCTCCGGAATGAGCAGTACTTC. It codes for CAISDPPALRNEQYF.

This clonotype was detected only once. V and J are TRBV6-5 and TRBJ1-1, with D uncertain. V gave up 4 bases and J gave up 1 base, with 7 bases separating them. Germline V gene lookup returns CDR1 MNHEY and CDR2 SVGAGI. The CDR3 has 13 amino acids. DNA for the CDR3: TGTGCCAGCAGTTGGGCAGCGAACACTGAAGCTTTCTTT. Encoded protein: CASSWAANTEAFF.

This clonotype was picked up a small number of times. The chain has TRBV7-9 and TRBJ2-1; D gene uncertain. CDR1 is SEHNR, CDR2 FQNEAQ, per germline (reference sequence). CDR3 size: 14 residues. Trimming removed 6 bases at V and 8 bases at J, with 17 bases between. CDR3 in DNA: TGTGCCAGCAGGATCGGCCAAGGGCCTTATGAGCAGTTCTTC. Encoded protein: CASRIGQGPYEQFF.

V usage is TRBV3-1 and J usage is TRBJ2-4, with D possibly being TRBD1 or TRBD2 (5 bases each). The J call is in doubt because the DNA end fits TRBJ2-5 better. Germline CDR1 LGHDT, CDR2 YNNKEL (reference sequence). This CDR3 contains 16 residues. CDR3 in amino acids: CASSQEVQGGGETQYF. As DNA, the CDR3 is TGTGCCAGCAGCCAAGAGGTGCAGGGTGGAGGAGAGACCCAGTACTTC.

This clonotype was counted a few times. The chain couples TRBV5-1 to TRBJ2-5; 9 bases fit TRBD2. The V gene end was trimmed by 4 bases and the J gene end by 4 bases; junction bases not matched to a gene: 5. Germline lookup yields CDR1 SGHRS and CDR2 YFSETQ. This CDR3 is 14 amino acids long. The CDR3, as DNA: TGCGCCAGCAGCCGGGGACTAGCCGGAGAGACCCAGTACTTC. Translation: CASSRGLAGETQYF.

The CDR3 DNA sequence: TGTGCCAGCAGCCAATCACAATCTAACTATGGCTACACCTTC. Translation: CASSQSQSNYGYTF. The chain links TRBV3-1 to TRBJ1-2, with D unclear. The germline V gene has CDR1 LGHDT and CDR2 YNNKEL (reference sequence). This CDR3 is 14 amino acids long. V was trimmed by 2 bases and J by 0 bases, leaving 7 bases between them.

The chain uses TRBV7-9 and TRBJ2-1; 7 bases map to TRBD2. This CDR3 comprises 16 residues. V was pared by 5 bases and J by 3 bases, with 10 bases of the junction left unmatched. The V gene's germline CDR1 is SEHNR and CDR2 FQNEAQ (reference sequence). The CDR3 nucleotides are TGTGCCAGCAGCCCTCTGGCGGGAGCGGTCTACAATGAGCAGTTCTTC. It codes for CASSPLAGAVYNEQFF.

The sample holds a few counts of this clonotype. This rearrangement joins TRBV29-1 to TRBJ2-7; TRBD2 matches 10 bases. This CDR3 contains 14 residues. The J segment lost 4 bases and the V segment lost 4 bases, leaving 7 bases of the junction unmatched. Per germline, CDR1 SQVTM and CDR2 ANQGSEA. The chain's CDR3 is CSVVGLAGEYEQYF. The CDR3 DNA reads as TGCAGCGTTGTAGGGCTAGCGGGAGAGTACGAGCAGTACTTC.

This chain joins TRBV20-1 and TRBJ1-2; D is unclear. Trimming pared 3 bases from V and 4 bases from J, leaving 6 bases between. Germline lookup yields CDR1 DFQATT and CDR2 SNEGSKA (reference sequence). This CDR3 has 11 residues. CDR3 DNA: TGCAGTGCTAGCCGCAGCTATGGCTACACCTTC. Its translation: CSASRSYGYTF.

In this sample, this clonotype turned up a few times. This sequence joins TRBV27 and TRBJ2-7; D is ambiguous. V was cut by 5 bases and J by 3 bases, with 5 bases left in between. The germline V gene has CDR1 MNHEY and CDR2 SMNVEV (reference sequence). The CDR3 length is 11 residues. The CDR3 is CASSNYYEQYF. CDR3 bases: TGTGCCAGCAGTAATTACTACGAGCAGTACTTC.

The rearrangement joins TRBV7-9 to TRBJ2-3; TRBD2 aligns across 15 bases. The germline gives CDR1 SEHNR, CDR2 FQNEAQ (reference sequence). J gave up 2 bases and V 4 bases, and 7 bases lay outside the gene matches. The CDR3 is 18 amino acids. The CDR3 DNA reads as TGTGCCAGCAGCTCGAGAGGACTAGCGGGAGGGGTCACAGATACGCAGTATTTT. Protein sequence: CASSSRGLAGGVTDTQYF.

The chain carries TRBV30 and TRBJ1-4; weak D call: TRBD1 (5 bases). Between the trimmed V and J ends, which lost 4 bases and 2 bases, there was a span of 8 bases. The CDR3 spans 13 residues. Looked up from germline, CDR1 is GTSNPN and CDR2 is SVGIG (reference sequence). The CDR3 nucleotides read TGTGCCTGGACCGGGGGGACTAATGAAAAACTGTTTTTT. This encodes CAWTGGTNEKLFF. The full variable domain, in which reference TRBV30 and TRBJ1-4 provide the parts outside the CDR3, is SQTIHQWPATLVQPVGSPLSLECTVEGTSNPNLYWYRQAAGRGLQLLFYSVGIGQISSEVPQNLSASRPQDRQFILSSKKLLLSDSGFYLCAWTGGTNEKLFFGSGTQLSVL.

Remarks on this clonotype: The germline gene is not matched at one end of the junction; a read error may be the cause. J is TRBJ2-5 and V is TRBV27; D ambiguous. CDR3 length: 8 amino acids. Germline V gives CDR1 MNHEY, CDR2 SMNVEV (reference sequence). The CDR3 coding sequence is TGTGTCAGCAGCACCCAGTACTTC. It is translated as CVSSTQYF.

This chain connects TRBV2 to TRBJ2-7; 8 bases line up with TRBD2. J lost 0 bases, V lost 8 bases, and 6 bases had no gene match. CDR1 and CDR2 (germline): SNHLY, FYNNEI. The CDR3 consists of 14 residues. The CDR3 protein is CASQTSGNSYEQYF. The CDR3 DNA follows: TGTGCCAGCCAAACTAGCGGAAACTCCTACGAGCAGTACTTC.

This clonotype was recorded a few times. The chain recombines TRBV12-3 or TRBV12-4 with TRBJ2-7; 9 bases map to TRBD2. CDR3 length: 16 amino acids. V gave up 6 bases and J gave up 1 base; unmatched junction bases: 10. The CDR3 spells CASSHTELAGSYEQYF. The CDR3 DNA reads TGTGCCAGCAGCCATACCGAGCTAGCGGGATCCTACGAGCAGTACTTC.

The CDR3 DNA sequence: TGCGCCAGCAGCTTGGGGGATGGGGCCAACGTCCTGACTTTC. It is translated as CASSLGDGANVLTF. This chain uses TRBV5-1 with TRBJ2-6; no clear D gene. The CDR3 covers 14 residues. Germline V gene lookup returns CDR1 SGHRS and CDR2 YFSETQ. Trimming stripped 0 bases from V and 3 bases from J, with 4 bases between.

This clonotype occurred once. The rearrangement links TRBV3-1 to TRBJ2-3, with 12 bases identical to TRBD2. CDR1 and CDR2 from the germline V gene are LGHDT and YNNKEL (reference sequence). This CDR3 has 16 residues. The ends lost 4 bases at V and 5 bases at J; junction bases unmatched: 7. The CDR3 sequence: CASSRRLAGDVDTQYF. The CDR3 DNA follows: TGTGCCAGCAGCCGCCGACTAGCGGGAGACGTAGATACGCAGTATTTT.

V is TRBV7-2 and J is TRBJ2-2, with D tentatively TRBD1 (6 bases). CDR3 length: 16 residues. The germline V gene encodes CDR1 SGHTA and CDR2 FQGNSA. Trimming removed 1 base at V and 3 bases at J, with 12 bases between. The CDR3 coding sequence is TGTGCCAGCAGCTTAGAGGCACAGGGCGACACCGGGGAGCTGTTTTTT. This sequence encodes CASSLEAQGDTGELFF.

This clonotype was picked up many times. The chain combines TRBV20-1 with TRBJ2-7; the match to TRBD1 covers 10 bases. Germline assignment: CDR1 DFQATT and CDR2 SNEGSKA (reference sequence). The CDR3 is made up of 12 amino acids. Trimming took 6 bases from V and 5 from J; bases not matched to a gene: 4. CDR3 sequence (DNA): TGCAGTGCCGGGACAGGGGCGGACGAGCAGTACTTC. It codes for CSAGTGADEQYF.

The rearrangement uses TRBV29-1 and TRBJ2-5; D unresolved. The end of the DNA fits TRBJ2-7 better, so the J call may be wrong. CDR3 length: 14 residues. Germline lookup yields CDR1 SQVTM and CDR2 ANQGSEA. The CDR3 protein is CSVEGRMGSYEQYF. The DNA for the CDR3 is TGCAGCGTTGAAGGAAGGATGGGGTCATACGAGCAGTACTTC.

The chain carries TRBV7-2 and TRBJ2-7; possibly TRBD1 or TRBD2 for D (5 bases each). The CDR3 consists of 16 residues. The V and J ends lost 2 bases and 3 bases respectively, with 17 bases between them. Germline values: CDR1 SGHTA, CDR2 FQGNSA. Here the CDR3 reads CASSLFGAIGHYEQYF. CDR3 sequence (DNA): TGTGCCAGCAGCTTATTCGGGGCTATAGGGCACTACGAGCAGTACTTC.

The chain employs TRBV7-9 and TRBJ2-4; tentatively, D is TRBD2 (5 bases). The V end lost 5 bases, the J end lost 13 bases, and 24 bases lay between the germline ends. The CDR3 is 15 amino acids. Germline V CDR1 and CDR2: SEHNR, FQNEAQ (reference sequence). The CDR3 nucleotides read TGTGCCAGCAGCCACCATACTAGTAAATTAGCTGACCAGTACTTC. It specifies CASSHHTSKLADQYF.